One and the same sample provided the 26 T cell receptor beta chains below, sequenced in a study of regulatory T cells in long-lasting Graves disease. For TCR beta, libraries came from iRepertoire HTBI primers and Arm-PCR of CDR3 regions. TCRdb re-derived calls from the multiplex PCR reads in MiXCR, one entry per CDR3 protein. The repertoire holds some 450,000 distinct CDR3 sequences, around 24% seen once, with over 25% in the top ten. Time point reported: persistent/refractory GD, antithyroid drugs over 5 years with positive TRAb. PBMC RNA served as the TCR library source. The material was peripheral blood mononuclear cells (PBMCs), obtained when the disease was refractory, from a patient treated with antithyroid drugs. The receptors stem from a female donor with Graves disease.

This clonotype was seen at least ten times. V and J are TRBV12-3 or TRBV12-4 and TRBJ2-5; D perhaps matches TRBD1 (6 bases). The ends were cut back, 2 bases at V and 2 bases at J, with 9 bases in the middle. The CDR3 sequence is 14 residues long. The CDR3 reads CASSLTGFQETQYF. In nucleotides, the CDR3 is TGTGCCAGCAGTTTAACAGGGTTTCAAGAGACCCAGTACTTC.

The CDR3 region is CASSEGTGGGYGYTF. CDR3 nucleotides: TGTGCCAGCAGTGAAGGGACAGGGGGCGGCTATGGCTACACCTTC. The rearrangement links TRBV28 to TRBJ1-2; the match to TRBD1 covers 12 bases. Germline CDR1 MDHEN, CDR2 SYDVKM. The CDR3 length is 15 residues. V lost 5 bases and J lost 4; bases outside the gene matches: 5.

The chain joins TRBV25-1 to TRBJ2-5; TRBD1 matches at 7 bases. This CDR3 spans 12 amino acids. Per germline, CDR1 MGHDK and CDR2 SYGVNS. The CDR3 sequence: CAATGVGETQYF. For the CDR3, the DNA is TGTGCAGCCACAGGGGTAGGGGAGACCCAGTACTTC.

This clonotype was seen repeatedly, ten times or more. The chain joins TRBV20-1 to TRBJ2-7; 7 nucleotides align to TRBD1. The CDR3 is 15 residues long. Germline trimming cut 1 base from V and 0 bases from J; bases unmatched to any gene: 6. The germline V gene encodes CDR1 DFQATT and CDR2 SNEGSKA (reference sequence). Here the CDR3 DNA reads TGCAGTGCTAGAGCATATCACAGGGGCTCCTACGAGCAGTACTTC. This gives the protein CSARAYHRGSYEQYF.

The chain couples TRBV10-3 to TRBJ1-1; D may be TRBD1 (5 bases). V was shortened by 6 bases and J by 1 base, with 12 bases between the two germline ends. The length of the CDR3 is 14 residues. Germline CDR1 is ENHRY and CDR2 is SYGVKD. The CDR3 bases are TGTGCCATCAGCCTGACAGCCGGGAACACTGAAGCTTTCTTT. This codes for CAISLTAGNTEAFF.

This clonotype was picked up many times. The J gene is TRBJ2-5, the V gene TRBV12-3 or TRBV12-4; 8 bases match TRBD2. V dropped 4 bases and J dropped 2; count of bases not matched to a gene: 6. The CDR3 is 15 residues long. Here the CDR3 reads CASSSTSGIQETQYF. In DNA form, the CDR3 reads TGTGCCAGCAGTTCTACTAGCGGCATACAAGAGACCCAGTACTTC.

This clonotype was seen repeatedly, ten times or more. CDR3 nucleotide sequence: TGTGCCACAACAGACAGCAACTATAGCAATCAGCCCCAGCATTTT. It yields the protein CATTDSNYSNQPQHF. The chain is built from TRBV28 and TRBJ1-5, with a tentative D call TRBD1 (5 bases). V gave up 10 bases and J gave up 0 bases, with 16 bases separating them. Germline V lookup: CDR1 MDHEN, CDR2 SYDVKM. This CDR3 region has 15 residues.

This clonotype was counted at least ten times. The rearrangement links TRBV2 to TRBJ2-7; D possibly corresponds to TRBD1 (6 bases). CDR3 length: 12 residues. The germline V and J ends were trimmed by 6 bases and 4 bases, with 10 bases remaining between them. CDR1 and CDR2 from the germline V gene are SNHLY and FYNNEI. CDR3: CASRGDTYEQYF. CDR3 in DNA: TGTGCCAGCAGGGGGGACACTTACGAGCAGTACTTC.

This clonotype came up many times. The chain carries TRBV2 and TRBJ1-3, with D possibly matching TRBD1 (5 bases). Deletions cut 7 bases from V and 4 bases from J, with 17 bases between. The germline V gene has CDR1 SNHLY and CDR2 FYNNEI. The CDR3 runs 15 residues. Written as DNA, the CDR3 is TGTGCCAGCAATGGGGCCTTCCTCGGCGGAAACACCATATATTTT. Residues: CASNGAFLGGNTIYF.

This clonotype was seen a handful of times. The V gene is TRBV5-1, the J gene TRBJ1-1, with 9 bases matching TRBD1. Looked up from germline, CDR1 is SGHRS and CDR2 is YFSETQ. The CDR3 sequence is 14 residues long. V lost 5 bases to trimming and J lost 4 bases; unmatched junction nucleotides: 6. The CDR3 here is CASRIVGQGTEAFF. In DNA form, the CDR3 reads TGCGCCAGCAGGATTGTGGGACAGGGCACTGAAGCTTTCTTT.

At least ten counts were recorded for this clonotype. This sequence joins TRBV7-9 and TRBJ2-7; 14 nucleotides agree with TRBD2. CDR3 length equals 15 residues. Germline values: CDR1 SEHNR, CDR2 FQNEAQ (reference sequence). Unmatched junction bases numbered 4, after V lost 5 bases and J lost 4 bases. CDR3 DNA: TGTGCCAGCAGCCCGACTAGCGGGAGGGCATACGAGCAGTACTTC. This codes for CASSPTSGRAYEQYF. The full variable domain, its missing parts supplied by reference TRBV7-9 and TRBJ2-7, is DTGVSQNPRHKITKRGQNVTFRCDPISEHNRLYWYRQTLGQGPEFLTYFQNEAQLEKSRLLSDRFSAERPKGSFSTLEIQRTEQGDSAMYLCASSPTSGRAYEQYFGPGTRLTVT.

This sequence joins TRBV6-2 or TRBV6-3 and TRBJ2-7; D is unresolved. With 2 bases removed from V and 2 bases from J, the gap between germline ends came to 22 bases. Germline values: CDR1 MNHEY, CDR2 SVGEGT. CDR3 length equals 18 residues. CDR3 nucleotide sequence: TGTGCCAGCAGTTACCTCCCGGCCGGAATATCAAAGACCTACGAGCAGTACTTC. It translates to CASSYLPAGISKTYEQYF.

In this sample, this clonotype turned up many times. CDR3 sequence (DNA): TGTGCCAGCAGCGTGACGGCGATGAACACTGAAGCTTTCTTT. It is translated as CASSVTAMNTEAFF. This rearrangement joins TRBV2 to TRBJ1-1; no definite D call. Trimming pared 6 bases from V and 0 bases from J, leaving 11 bases between. The CDR3 is 14 amino acids. Germline-derived CDR1 and CDR2 are SNHLY and FYNNEI.

This clonotype was recorded at least ten times. This chain links TRBV6-5 with TRBJ1-5; a weak D match, TRBD1 (5 bases). CDR3 length: 17 amino acids. With 2 bases removed from V and 7 bases from J, the gap between germline ends came to 21 bases. CDR1 and CDR2 from the germline V gene are MNHEY and SVGAGI. For the CDR3, the DNA is TGTGCCAGCAGTTACAACAAGGGGAGGAATCTACAGCAGCCCCAGCATTTT. As protein: CASSYNKGRNLQQPQHF.

The sample holds a few counts of this clonotype. This chain uses TRBV7-6 with TRBJ2-7, with D unresolved. Trimming took 3 bases from V and 2 from J, leaving 11 bases between them. This CDR3 is 14 amino acids long. Germline lookup yields CDR1 SGHVS and CDR2 FNYEAQ. CDR3 nucleotide sequence: TGTGCCAGCAGCTTGTTGGCTTCCCCCTACGAGCAGTACTTC. This sequence encodes CASSLLASPYEQYF.

A note on this clonotype: This may be a read error, as it is one base from a much larger clone. V gene TRBV6-1 combines with J gene TRBJ1-1, with D perhaps matching TRBD1 (5 bases). This CDR3 has 16 residues. Germline-derived CDR1 and CDR2 are MNHNS and SASEGT. CDR3 region: CASSEGGRIRGTEASF. In DNA, the CDR3 is TGTGCCAGCAGTGAAGGGGGACGGATACGCGGCACTGAAGCTTCCTTT.

A word on this clonotype: Being one base from a much bigger clone, this may be a read error. V usage is TRBV24-1 and J usage is TRBJ1-6, with a weak D call TRBD1 (6 bases). The length of the CDR3 is 14 residues. Germline V lookup: CDR1 KGHDR, CDR2 SFDVKD. The CDR3 DNA sequence: TGTGCCACCACGCACGGGACACCTAATTCACCCCTCCGCTTT. Residues: CATTHGTPNSPLRF.

The gene calls are TRBV7-9 and TRBJ2-2, with D perhaps matching TRBD2 (6 bases). Looked up from germline, CDR1 is SEHNR and CDR2 is FQNEAQ (reference sequence). Trimming cost V 8 bases and J 3 bases, with 10 bases left between them. The CDR3 covers 13 residues. This CDR3 reads CASWTGDTGELFF. CDR3 nucleotides: TGTGCCAGCTGGACGGGAGACACCGGGGAGCTGTTTTTT.

This clonotype was seen repeatedly, ten times or more. The chain uses TRBV2 and TRBJ2-1; possibly TRBD2 for D (5 bases). The germline CDR1 and CDR2 sequences are SNHLY and FYNNEI. The CDR3 spans 11 residues. V was trimmed by 6 bases and J by 7 bases, leaving 7 bases between them. The CDR3 loop is CASRLANEQFF. DNA of the CDR3: TGTGCCAGCAGGCTAGCTAATGAGCAGTTCTTC. Full variable domain (outside the CDR3, taken from reference TRBV2 and TRBJ2-1): EPEVTQTPSHQVTQMGQEVILRCVPISNHLYFYWYRQILGQKVEFLVSFYNNEISEKSEIFDDQFSVERPDGSNFTLKIRSTKLEDSAMYFCASRLANEQFFGPGTRLTVL.

This clonotype was picked up a small number of times. The chain links TRBV12-3 or TRBV12-4 to TRBJ2-1, with 10 nucleotides matching TRBD2. Trimming took 0 bases from V and 8 from J; bases not matched to a gene: 7. The CDR3 covers 16 residues. The CDR3 spells CASSLAASGSGDEQFF. The CDR3 nucleotides are TGTGCCAGCAGTTTAGCGGCTAGCGGGAGTGGCGATGAGCAGTTCTTC.

This clonotype showed up many times. V usage is TRBV19 and J usage is TRBJ1-2; the D is unclear. V was cut by 9 bases and J by 3 bases, with 11 bases left in between. CDR1 and CDR2 (germline): LNHDA, SQIVND (reference sequence). This CDR3 is 12 amino acids long. CDR3 amino acids: CASSLGYYGYTF. CDR3 nucleotide sequence: TGTGCCAGCAGTTTGGGGTACTATGGCTACACCTTC.

Concerning this clonotype: This may be a read error, as it is one base from a much larger clone. The genes are TRBV7-9 and TRBJ2-2; 8 nucleotides align to TRBD2. Germline CDR1 SEHNR, CDR2 FQNEAQ (reference sequence). This CDR3 contains 20 residues. CDR3 nucleotide sequence: TGTGCCAGCAGCTTAGTGCGTCGCGCTATCGGGACTAGAAACACCCGGGAGCTGTTTTTT. Its translation is CASSLVRRAIGTRNTRELFF.

This clonotype was observed a handful of times. The chain combines TRBV7-9 with TRBJ1-6; D unresolved. Germline V gives CDR1 SEHNR, CDR2 FQNEAQ (reference sequence). Trimming took off 5 bases at V and 3 bases at J, with 8 bases between the two ends. This CDR3 is 14 amino acids long. As DNA, the CDR3 is TGTGCCAGCAGCCAAACAAACTATAATTCACCCCTCCACTTT. Translated: CASSQTNYNSPLHF.

This clonotype was seen ten or more times. The rearrangement links TRBV2 to TRBJ2-1; 9 nucleotides match TRBD2. The germline gives CDR1 SNHLY, CDR2 FYNNEI. The ends lost 10 bases at V and 4 bases at J; junction bases unmatched: 8. CDR3 length: 14 residues. The chain's CDR3 is CANGRGRGYNEQFF. The CDR3 region has the DNA TGTGCCAACGGACGCGGGAGGGGATACAATGAGCAGTTCTTC.

The genes are TRBV27 and TRBJ2-4; D possibly corresponds to TRBD1 (6 bases). Germline CDR1 and CDR2: MNHEY and SMNVEV (reference sequence). V was clipped by 3 bases and J by 4 bases, with 13 bases between them. The CDR3 is made up of 15 amino acids. The CDR3 region has the DNA TGTGCCAGCAGTTTCAATCTCGACAGGAAAAACATTCAGTACTTC. Protein sequence: CASSFNLDRKNIQYF.

Here the CDR3 DNA reads TGTGCCAGCAGCCCAGCACGGGGGACGGCTGAGCAGTTCTTC. It translates to CASSPARGTAEQFF. V gene TRBV5-4 combines with J gene TRBJ2-1; possible D gene TRBD2, 6 bases. CDR3 length equals 14 residues. Germline CDR1 and CDR2: SGHNT and YYREEE (reference sequence). V gave up 4 bases and J gave up 9 bases, with 17 bases separating them.